This section outlines one TCR beta chain sequence together with its context. Its antigen is unknown. Unique molecular identifiers were built into the TCRbeta library. In TCRdb, the PCR reads were re-called with MiXCR into one record per CDR3 protein. Among 500,000 to 600,000 distinct CDR3 sequences listed, around 27% were seen once. The source of the sample is a study of T-cell reconstitution after alpha-beta-depleted transplantation in children. Study-wide results and limits: T-cell numbers and diversity, one year after transplant, stemmed largely from T cells that were newly produced. Alpha-beta T cells present about two months after transplant were reported to originate from several hundred expanded graft clones. TCRbeta diversity was high at day 60 in some patients (a result of surviving recipient T cells and thymic progenitors).

The CDR3 is made up of 14 amino acids. CDR1 is SGHTA and CDR2 is FQGNSA in the germline V gene. Germline trimming cut 7 bases from V and 5 bases from J; bases unmatched to any gene: 8. Specimen: PBMCs, collected before TCRalphabeta/CD19-depleted stem cell transplant. This rearrangement joins TRBV7-2 to TRBJ2-5; TRBD1 matches 9 bases. This receptor was taken from a boy less than two years old with Wiskott-Aldrich syndrome, due to receive a stem cell transplant. CDR3 sequence reads: CASTRDRESETQYF. CDR3 DNA: TGTGCCAGCACCCGGGACAGGGAATCTGAGACCCAGTACTTC. Full variable domain (remainder filled in from reference TRBV7-2 and TRBJ2-5): GAGVSQSPSNKVTEKGKDVELRCDPISGHTALYWYRQSLGQGLEFLIYFQGNSAPDKSGLPSDRFSAERTGGSVSTLTIQRTQQEDSAVYLCASTRDRESETQYFGPGTRLLVL.